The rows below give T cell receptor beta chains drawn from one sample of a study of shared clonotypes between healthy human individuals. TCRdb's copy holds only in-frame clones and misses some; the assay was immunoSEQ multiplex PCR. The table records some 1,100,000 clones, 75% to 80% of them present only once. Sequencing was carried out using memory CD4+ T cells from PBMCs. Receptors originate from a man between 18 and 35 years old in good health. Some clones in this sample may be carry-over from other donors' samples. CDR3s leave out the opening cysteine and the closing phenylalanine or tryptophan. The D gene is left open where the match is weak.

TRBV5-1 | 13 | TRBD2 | ASRVAGAHTGELF
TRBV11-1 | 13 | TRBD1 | ASSFGTVNSDTQY
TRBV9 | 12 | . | ASSVAPMRDTQY
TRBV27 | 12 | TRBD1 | ASRSTGGRETQY
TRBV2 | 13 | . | ASSAGGLGNTEAF
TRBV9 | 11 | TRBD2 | ASSARLAGIQY
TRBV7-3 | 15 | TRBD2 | ASSRLAGMSSYNEQF
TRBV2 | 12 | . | ASSERIDNSPLH
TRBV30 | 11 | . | AWNGGDNEKLF
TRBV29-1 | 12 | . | SVAGTNSNQPQH
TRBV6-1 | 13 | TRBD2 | ASSRAGVHTDTQY
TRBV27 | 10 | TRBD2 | ATSGSSDTQY
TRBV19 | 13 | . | ASRDRGREDEKLF
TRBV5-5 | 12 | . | ASTTVGPGGAAF
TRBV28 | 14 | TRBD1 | ASSHGAGTGAYEQY
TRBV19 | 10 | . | ASSSRRRRGT
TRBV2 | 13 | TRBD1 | ATNTGTGFTGELF
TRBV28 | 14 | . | ASSLGHSGGKDEQF
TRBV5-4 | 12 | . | ASSLGQGIYEQY
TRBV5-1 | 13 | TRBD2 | ASRPAGENLNEQF
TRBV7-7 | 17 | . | VSSLILTPAVSPNQPQH
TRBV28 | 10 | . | ASSTGSYEQY
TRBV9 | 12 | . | ASSVASTQGTQY
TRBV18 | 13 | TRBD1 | ASSPGTGPGYEQY
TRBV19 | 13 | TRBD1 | ASSITRTGTGELF
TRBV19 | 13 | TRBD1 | ASSRGQGFNQPQH
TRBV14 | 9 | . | ASSQDGPLH
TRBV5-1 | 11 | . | ASSWVGRETQY
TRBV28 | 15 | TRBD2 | ASSRGWAGGSRETQY
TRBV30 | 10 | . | AWSDRDTEAF
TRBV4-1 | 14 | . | ASSRSGGAKSYEQY
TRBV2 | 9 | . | ATRFQNEQF
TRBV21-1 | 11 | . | ASTGSGANVLT
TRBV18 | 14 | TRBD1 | ASSTNTGGNNQPQH
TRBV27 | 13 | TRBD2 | ASSRSGWDDDEQF
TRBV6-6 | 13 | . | ASSYRTALQETQY
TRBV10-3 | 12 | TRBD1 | ASSRDRGGQPQH
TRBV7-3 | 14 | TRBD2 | ASSPRAVAGVYEQF
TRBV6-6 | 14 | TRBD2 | ASSSGLAGGGYEQY
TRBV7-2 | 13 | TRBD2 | ASSRFSSGKETQY
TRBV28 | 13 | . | ASSRAGSFTDTQY
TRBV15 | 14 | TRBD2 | ATSRDPLAGGGTQY
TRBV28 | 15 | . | ASRLARTEYSNQPQH
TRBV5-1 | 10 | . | ASSLDSWEQY
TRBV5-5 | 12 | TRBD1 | ASSFDRVVYEQY
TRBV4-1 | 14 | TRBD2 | ASSQARAGGTDTQY
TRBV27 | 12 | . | ASRPGGRGEKLF
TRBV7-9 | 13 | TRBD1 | ASSPTWDRVDEQF
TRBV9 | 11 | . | ASSLRDQSEQF
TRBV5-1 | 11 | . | ASSKTVNTEAF